Presented here are 27 T cell receptor beta chains from one specimen sequenced in a study of blood T cell repertoires in COVID-19. This table comes from immunoSEQ multiplex PCR, and its TCRdb copy is limited to in-frame clones, with some not included. Of hundreds of thousands of clones in the sample, approximately 82% were seen once. The source material was peripheral blood. All receptors come from an elderly man with acute or convalescent COVID-19.

The rearrangement links TRBV5-6 to TRBJ1-3; maybe TRBD1 (6 bases). Germline CDR1 reads SGHDT; CDR2 reads YYEEEE. This CDR3 comprises 16 residues. The ends were cut back, 4 bases at V and 0 bases at J, with 14 bases in the middle. The CDR3 DNA follows: TGTGCCAGCAGCCTAGGACAGCTTTTCTCTGGAAACACCATATATTTT. This encodes CASSLGQLFSGNTIYF.

This clone was detected only once. The CDR3: CASSPPGAYAGELFF. The DNA of the CDR3 is TGTGCCAGCAGTCCCCCGGGAGCCTACGCCGGGGAGCTGTTTTTT. The rearrangement joins TRBV28 to TRBJ2-2; a possible D gene is TRBD2 (6 bases). Trimming removed 5 bases from V and 6 bases from J, with 16 bases in between. The germline CDR1 and CDR2 sequences are MDHEN and SYDVKM. The CDR3 totals 15 residues.

V and J are TRBV5-1 and TRBJ2-4; 11 bases align to TRBD2. CDR1 is SGHRS and CDR2 is YFSETQ in the germline V gene. V lost 3 bases, J lost 8 bases, and 10 bases stayed unmatched. This CDR3 spans 16 amino acids. The CDR3 protein is CASSWGTKGLADIQYF. DNA for the CDR3: TGCGCCAGCAGCTGGGGAACCAAGGGACTAGCGGACATTCAGTACTTC.

The DNA for the CDR3 is TGTGCCAGCAGCGTCGGACAGGGGCGAGGAGAGACCCAGTACTTC. Its translation: CASSVGQGRGETQYF. The rearrangement links TRBV9 to TRBJ2-5, with 9 bases matching TRBD1. The germline V gene encodes CDR1 SGDLS and CDR2 YYNGEE. Trimming cost V 2 bases and J 4 bases; bases outside gene matches: 6. This CDR3 spans 15 amino acids. The full variable domain, its missing parts supplied by reference TRBV9 and TRBJ2-5, is DSGVTQTPKHLITATGQRVTLRCSPRSGDLSVYWYQQSLDQGLQFLIQYYNGEERAKGNILERFSAQQFPDLHSELNLSSLELGDSALYFCASSVGQGRGETQYFGPGTRLLVL.

The rearrangement joins TRBV7-9 to TRBJ1-1, with 11 positions matching TRBD1. Germline CDR1 is SEHNR and CDR2 is FQNEAQ (reference sequence). The CDR3 has 13 amino acids. Trimming took 5 bases from V and 11 from J; bases not matched to a gene: 7. The CDR3 DNA is TGTGCCAGCAGCCCGGGACAGGGGGTAGGGGCTTTCTTT. Encoded protein: CASSPGQGVGAFF.

This clone was counted a single time. J is TRBJ1-6 and V is TRBV11-2; 7 bases are a match to TRBD1. The ends lost 4 bases at V and 9 bases at J; junction bases unmatched: 6. Germline V lookup: CDR1 SGHAT, CDR2 FQNNGV. This CDR3 spans 14 amino acids. CDR3 DNA sequence: TGTGCCAGCAGCTACTCGACAGGGAGTTCACCCCTCCACTTT. The encoded protein is CASSYSTGSSPLHF.

This clone was detected a few times. CDR3 nucleotides: TGTGCCAGCAGCCCCCAAGAGGTGGGTGGCGGCTACACCTTC. Translation: CASSPQEVGGGYTF. This chain joins TRBV7-9 and TRBJ1-2; no clear D. V shed 5 bases and J shed 8 bases, with 18 bases lying between them. The CDR3 is made up of 14 amino acids. The germline V gene has CDR1 SEHNR and CDR2 FQNEAQ (reference sequence). Full variable domain (missing parts from reference TRBV7-9 and TRBJ1-2): DTGVSQNPRHKITKRGQNVTFRCDPISEHNRLYWYRQTLGQGPEFLTYFQNEAQLEKSRLLSDRFSAERPKGSFSTLEIQRTEQGDSAMYLCASSPQEVGGGYTFGSGTRLTVV.

This clone was counted only a few times. The rearrangement uses TRBV19 and TRBJ2-1; 12 bases are shared with TRBD2. Germline V gives CDR1 LNHDA, CDR2 SQIVND (reference sequence). This CDR3 region has 17 residues. V shed 0 bases and J 9 bases; nucleotides not matched to a gene: 9. CDR3 nucleotides: TGTGCCAGTAGTATAGAAGTCCTAGCGGGGGGGCTCCGTGAGCAGTTCTTC. Protein sequence: CASSIEVLAGGLREQFF.

The table lists this clone with a few counts. The chain uses TRBV7-8 and TRBJ2-1; D not resolved. The V end lost 1 base, the J end lost 5 bases, and 3 bases lay between the germline ends. The CDR3 sequence is 12 residues long. From germline, CDR1 is SGHVS and CDR2 FQNEAQ. The CDR3, as DNA: TGTGCCAGCAGCTTAGTCGACAATGAGCAGTTCTTC. Translation: CASSLVDNEQFF.

V gene TRBV7-9 combines with J gene TRBJ2-5; D is perhaps TRBD2 (5 bases). With 1 base removed from V and 5 bases from J, the gap between germline ends came to 14 bases. From germline, CDR1 is SEHNR and CDR2 FQNEAQ (reference sequence). The CDR3 consists of 15 residues. The CDR3 sequence: CASSLVGVYSETQYF. The CDR3 DNA follows: TGTGCCAGCAGCTTAGTCGGGGTATATTCGGAGACCCAGTACTTC.

This chain connects TRBV9 to TRBJ1-2; TRBD1 agrees at 7 bases. Germline V gene lookup returns CDR1 SGDLS and CDR2 YYNGEE. Trimming removed 3 bases from V and 8 bases from J; junction bases left unmatched: 1. The CDR3 is made up of 11 amino acids. Written as DNA, the CDR3 is TGTGCCAGCAGCGGGGACAGCGGCTACACCTTC. Protein sequence: CASSGDSGYTF.

The chain joins TRBV7-2 to TRBJ2-1; D is ambiguous. Deletions cut 1 base from V and 10 bases from J, with 11 bases between. CDR3 length equals 13 residues. Germline CDR1 is SGHTA and CDR2 is FQGNSA. CDR3 DNA: TGTGCCAGCAGCTTAGGGTTTGGCCGCGAGCAGTTCTTC. Its protein is CASSLGFGREQFF.

The V call is TRBV27, the J call TRBJ2-1; no reliable D call. The V and J ends lost 7 bases and 0 bases respectively, with 10 bases between them. The CDR3 extends over 14 amino acids. Germline CDR1 is MNHEY and CDR2 is SMNVEV (reference sequence). CDR3 nucleotide sequence: TGTGCCAGCATGCGACAAAGCTCCTACAATGAGCAGTTCTTC. Translated, it gives CASMRQSSYNEQFF.

The gene calls are TRBV19 and TRBJ2-2; 10 bases line up with TRBD2. With 7 bases clipped from V and 9 bases from J, the junction kept 11 bases outside the gene matches. This CDR3 spans 15 amino acids. Germline values: CDR1 LNHDA, CDR2 SQIVND (reference sequence). CDR3 sequence reads: CASISSGGAIRELFF. The CDR3 region has the DNA TGTGCCAGTATATCCAGCGGGGGGGCCATACGGGAGCTGTTTTTT.

This clone was counted a single time. The rearrangement links TRBV27 to TRBJ2-5; TRBD2 matches 9 bases. This CDR3 is built from 14 residues. CDR1 and CDR2 from the germline V gene are MNHEY and SMNVEV (reference sequence). The trim removed 6 bases at V and 1 base at J, leaving 3 bases unmatched. The CDR3 here is CASRLAGTQETQYF. DNA of the CDR3: TGTGCCAGCAGGCTAGCGGGGACCCAAGAGACCCAGTACTTC.

The chain joins TRBV7-9 to TRBJ1-2; TRBD1 might be the D (5 bases). V shed 1 base and J shed 6 bases, with 15 bases lying between them. The CDR3 consists of 15 residues. Germline lookup yields CDR1 SEHNR and CDR2 FQNEAQ (reference sequence). The CDR3 sequence is CASSLGGVLSDGYTF. CDR3 in DNA: TGTGCCAGCAGCTTAGGGGGGGTTTTGTCGGATGGCTACACCTTC.

The rearrangement joins TRBV28 to TRBJ1-3, with 7 bases that match TRBD1. This CDR3 spans 15 amino acids. V lost 6 bases and J lost 0; bases outside the gene matches: 5. Germline CDR1 is MDHEN and CDR2 is SYDVKM. CDR3: CASSRGTVSGNTIYF. Here the CDR3 DNA reads TGTGCCAGCAGCCGTGGGACAGTCTCTGGAAACACCATATATTTT.

J is TRBJ2-7 and V is TRBV9; perhaps TRBD1 as D (5 bases). Germline V gene sequence: CDR1 SGDLS, CDR2 YYNGEE. The ends were cut back, 3 bases at V and 2 bases at J, with 18 bases in the middle. This CDR3 is built from 16 residues. The CDR3 bases are TGTGCCAGCAGCGCCCGACAGATCGGGTCCACCTACGAGCAGTACTTC. Protein: CASSARQIGSTYEQYF.

The chain carries TRBV27 and TRBJ1-6, with D perhaps matching TRBD1 (6 bases). This CDR3 region has 14 residues. The V and J ends lost 3 bases and 7 bases respectively, with 10 bases between them. Germline V CDR1 and CDR2: MNHEY, SMNVEV (reference sequence). The CDR3 loop is CASSFWQGNSPLHF. The CDR3 DNA follows: TGTGCCAGCAGTTTTTGGCAGGGGAATTCACCCCTCCACTTT.

The chain couples TRBV3-1 (or the pseudogene TRBV3-2) to TRBJ2-1; D is ambiguous. CDR1 LGHDT and CDR2 YNNKEL come from the germline V gene (reference sequence). The CDR3 covers 12 residues. V shed 4 bases and J shed 7 bases, with 8 bases lying between them. The CDR3 bases are TGTGCCAGCAGCCCTAAATCTAATGAGCAGTTCTTC. Translated: CASSPKSNEQFF.

Of note for this clone: Germline and junction disagree at one end, which may indicate a read error. This chain links TRBV2 with TRBJ2-2, with TRBD2 matching 8 bases. CDR3 length: 15 amino acids. Germline CDR1 reads SNHLY; CDR2 reads FYNNEI. The CDR3 reads CASNIAGPKTGELFF. CDR3 nucleotide sequence: TGTGCCAGCAACATAGCGGGGCCGAAGACCGGGGAGCTGTTTTTT.

The V gene is TRBV18, the J gene TRBJ2-3, with D possibly matching TRBD1 (5 bases). The CDR3 contains 17 residues. CDR1 and CDR2 (germline): KGHSH, LQKENI. V was clipped by 3 bases and J by 0 bases, with 16 bases between them. The CDR3 reads CASSPFQTGFSTDTQYF. The CDR3 DNA sequence: TGTGCCAGCTCACCGTTCCAAACAGGCTTCAGCACAGATACGCAGTATTTT.

On this clone itself: In the same sample, other DNA sequences code for this CDR3. In nucleotides, the CDR3 is TGTGCCAGCAGCAGACAGGGTTCTGGGGCCAACGTCCTGACTTTC. Its translation: CASSRQGSGANVLTF. The J gene is TRBJ2-6, the V gene TRBV11-2; 7 bases are a match to TRBD1. Trimming cost V 5 bases and J 1 base; bases outside gene matches: 2. CDR3 length: 15 residues. Germline-derived CDR1 and CDR2 are SGHAT and FQNNGV. Full variable domain (missing parts from reference TRBV11-2 and TRBJ2-6): EAGVAQSPRYKIIEKRQSVAFWCNPISGHATLYWYQQILGQGPKLLIQFQNNGVVDDSQLPKDRFSAERLKGVDSTLKIQPAKLEDSAVYLCASSRQGSGANVLTFGAGSRLTVL.

The chain couples TRBV10-3 to TRBJ1-1; 9 bases are a match to TRBD1. The V segment lost 3 bases and the J segment 5 bases; nucleotides outside the gene matches: 7. Germline lookup yields CDR1 ENHRY and CDR2 SYGVKD. The CDR3 consists of 15 residues. In DNA, the CDR3 is TGTGCCATCAGTGACGGGACAGGGTTGGGTACTGAAGCTTTCTTT. Its translation is CAISDGTGLGTEAFF.

CDR3 region: CASSREGSNYGYTF. DNA for the CDR3: TGCGCCAGCTCCAGGGAAGGGTCAAACTATGGCTACACCTTC. This chain joins TRBV5-1 and TRBJ1-2; D perhaps matches TRBD1 (5 bases). Germline CDR1 reads SGHRS; CDR2 reads YFSETQ. This CDR3 is built from 14 residues. The V end was cut by 7 bases, the J end by 2 bases, with 15 bases between.

Regarding this clone: Other DNA sequences within the sample encode an identical CDR3. V gene TRBV19 combines with J gene TRBJ2-7; TRBD2 is a possible D gene (7 bases). Trimming stripped 6 bases from V and 3 bases from J, with 15 bases between. This CDR3 is 14 amino acids long. CDR1 is LNHDA and CDR2 is SQIVND in the germline V gene (reference sequence). As DNA, the CDR3 is TGTGCCAGTAGCATAAGGGAGGGGGGCTACGAGCAGTACTTC. Protein sequence: CASSIREGGYEQYF.

This clone showed up just once. The chain uses TRBV10-3 and TRBJ2-1; 11 nucleotides align to TRBD2. Per the germline V gene, CDR1 is ENHRY and CDR2 is SYGVKD. J was trimmed by 9 bases and V by 5 bases; bases with no gene match: 15. CDR3 size: 17 residues. The CDR3 protein is CAISTTGTSGGTGEQFF. For the CDR3, the DNA is TGTGCCATCAGTACAACCGGGACTAGCGGCGGCACAGGTGAGCAGTTCTTC.